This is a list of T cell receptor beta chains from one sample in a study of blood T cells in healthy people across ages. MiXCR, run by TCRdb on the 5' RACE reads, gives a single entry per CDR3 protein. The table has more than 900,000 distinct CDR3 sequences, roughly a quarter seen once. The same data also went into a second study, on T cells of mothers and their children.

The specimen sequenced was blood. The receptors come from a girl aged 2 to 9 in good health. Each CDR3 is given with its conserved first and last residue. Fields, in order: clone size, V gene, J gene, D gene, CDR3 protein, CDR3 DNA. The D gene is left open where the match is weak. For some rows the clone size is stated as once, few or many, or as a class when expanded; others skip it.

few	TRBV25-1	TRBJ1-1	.	CASSELQVPTEAFF	TGTGCCAGCAGTGAACTACAGGTTCCCACTGAAGCTTTCTTT
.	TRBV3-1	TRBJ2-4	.	CASSQGEGIQYF	TGTGCCAGCAGCCAAGGAGAGGGCATTCAGTACTTC
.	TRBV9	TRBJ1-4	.	CASSVGGSTTNEKLFF	TGTGCCAGCAGCGTAGGAGGCTCGACAACTAATGAAAAACTGTTTTTT
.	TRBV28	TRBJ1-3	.	CASTPGGSRGNTIYF	TGTGCCAGCACCCCCGGGGGGTCCCGGGGAAACACCATATATTTT
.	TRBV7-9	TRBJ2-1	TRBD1	CATNPRDSVNEQFF	TGTGCCACCAACCCCCGGGACAGCGTCAATGAGCAGTTCTTC
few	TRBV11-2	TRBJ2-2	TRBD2	CASSLVGLAVTGELFF	TGTGCCAGCAGCTTAGTAGGGCTAGCGGTCACCGGGGAGCTGTTTTTT
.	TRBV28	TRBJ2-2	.	CASSLPRDFTGELFF	TGTGCCAGCAGTTTACCGCGGGACTTCACCGGGGAGCTGTTTTTT
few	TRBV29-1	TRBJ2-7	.	CSVGESSSYEQYF	TGCAGCGTTGGAGAATCCAGCTCCTACGAGCAGTACTTC
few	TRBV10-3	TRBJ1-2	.	CAIRVGGYGYTF	TGTGCCATCAGGGTTGGGGGCTATGGCTACACCTTC
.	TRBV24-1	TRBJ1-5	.	CATSEGPNQPQHF	TGTGCCACTTCAGAGGGCCCCAATCAGCCCCAGCATTTT
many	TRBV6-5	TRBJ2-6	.	CASSYSSSGANVLTF	TGTGCCAGCAGTTATTCGTCCTCTGGGGCCAACGTCCTGACTTTC
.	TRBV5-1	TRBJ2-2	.	CASSLGGSTGELLF	TGCGCCAGCAGCTTGGGAGGGAGCACCGGGGAGCTGCTTTTT
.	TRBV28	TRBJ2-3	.	CASSRQATDTQYF	TGTGCCAGCAGCCGACAGGCCACAGATACGCAGTATTTT
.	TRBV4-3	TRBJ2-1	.	CASTPGPASYNEQFF	TGCGCCAGCACCCCAGGGCCCGCCTCCTACAATGAGCAGTTCTTC
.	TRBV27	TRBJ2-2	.	CASNLRTNAGELFF	TGTGCCAGCAACCTAAGGACTAATGCCGGGGAGCTGTTTTTT
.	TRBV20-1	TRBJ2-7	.	CSARDVTVGGPYEQYF	TGCAGTGCTAGAGATGTCACGGTTGGCGGTCCTTACGAGCAGTACTTC
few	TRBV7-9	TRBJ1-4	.	CASSLFAGAATNEKLFF	TGTGCCAGCAGCTTATTTGCAGGGGCCGCCACTAATGAAAAACTGTTTTTT
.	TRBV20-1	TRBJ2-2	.	CSARDFRGFTGELFF	TGCAGTGCTAGAGATTTCCGGGGGTTCACCGGGGAGCTGTTTTTT
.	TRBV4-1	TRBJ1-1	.	CASSPRDTTEAFF	TGCGCCAGCAGCCCCCGGGACACCACTGAAGCTTTCTTT
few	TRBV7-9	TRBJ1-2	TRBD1	CASSPGQLDGYTF	TGTGCCAGCAGCCCGGGACAGCTGGACGGCTACACCTTC
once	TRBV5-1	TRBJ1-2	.	CASSLAQGYLYGYTF	TGCGCCAGCAGCTTGGCTCAAGGTTACCTTTATGGCTACACCTTC
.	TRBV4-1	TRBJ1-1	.	CASSQDRTDEAFF	TGCGCCAGCAGCCAAGATCGGACAGATGAAGCTTTCTTT
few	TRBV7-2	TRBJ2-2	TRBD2	CASSKTSGSLGGELFF	TGTGCCAGCAGTAAGACTAGCGGGAGCTTGGGCGGGGAGCTGTTTTTT
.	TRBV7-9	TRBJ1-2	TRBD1	CASSFLSSGTGNGYTF	TGTGCCAGCAGCTTTCTTTCTTCCGGGACAGGGAACGGCTACACCTTC
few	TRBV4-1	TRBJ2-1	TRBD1	CASSQDLVRGNEQFF	TGCGCCAGCAGCCAAGATCTGGTCAGGGGGAATGAGCAGTTCTTC
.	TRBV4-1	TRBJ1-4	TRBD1	CASSQIQGGEEKLFF	TGCGCCAGCAGCCAGATACAGGGGGGAGAAGAAAAACTGTTTTTT
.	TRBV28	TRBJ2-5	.	CASSLYFGDKGQETQYF	TGTGCCAGCAGTTTATACTTCGGGGATAAAGGCCAGGAGACCCAGTACTTC
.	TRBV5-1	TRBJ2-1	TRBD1	CASSLAPTGVHEQFF	TGCGCCAGCAGCTTGGCCCCGACAGGGGTTCATGAGCAGTTCTTC
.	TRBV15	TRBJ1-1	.	CATSPLEGKGLTEAFF	TGTGCCACCAGCCCCCTGGAGGGTAAGGGGCTGACTGAAGCTTTCTTT
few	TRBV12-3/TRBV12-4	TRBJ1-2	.	CASSPRTINYGYTF	TGTGCCAGCAGTCCAAGGACAATAAACTATGGCTACACCTTC
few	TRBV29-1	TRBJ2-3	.	CSSSLRPDTQYF	TGCAGCTCATCCCTTAGGCCAGATACGCAGTATTTT
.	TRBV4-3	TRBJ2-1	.	CASSLWGRAEENEQFF	TGCGCCAGCAGCCTCTGGGGCAGGGCAGAGGAAAATGAGCAGTTCTTC
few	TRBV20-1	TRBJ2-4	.	CSARGGRRGKNIQYF	TGCAGTGCTAGAGGAGGCAGAAGGGGCAAAAACATTCAGTACTTC
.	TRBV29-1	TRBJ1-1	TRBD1	CSAETGRDTEAFF	TGCAGCGCTGAGACAGGGAGAGACACTGAAGCTTTCTTT
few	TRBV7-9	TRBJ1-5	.	CASSLMEEDQPQHF	TGTGCCAGCAGCTTAATGGAGGAAGATCAGCCCCAGCATTTT